The 23 T cell receptor beta chains in this list originate from one sample, sequenced in a study of T cell responses to AZD1222 COVID-19 vaccine. Assay used: immunoSEQ multiplex PCR; TCRdb lists only in-frame clones, some missing. The sample includes 75,000 to 100,000 clones, approximately 87% of them seen just once. Sequenced here: peripheral blood, sampled on day 0 of AZD1222 vaccination. All receptors derive from an adult in good health.

The chain has TRBV9 and TRBJ2-3, with unresolved D. V lost 0 bases, J lost 2 bases, and 10 bases lay in between. Germline loops: CDR1 SGDLS, CDR2 YYNGEE. The CDR3 has 15 residues. The CDR3 DNA sequence: TGTGCCAGCAGCGTAGCTAACGGAAACACAGATACGCAGTATTTT. Amino acids: CASSVANGNTDTQYF.

In this sample, this clone turned up once. The chain is built from TRBV5-4 and TRBJ2-5; tentatively, D is TRBD2 (6 bases). Germline CDR1 SGHNT, CDR2 YYREEE (reference sequence). This CDR3 is 15 amino acids long. V gave up 2 bases and J gave up 5 bases, with 16 bases separating them. The CDR3 is CASSFPGGAQETQYF. The CDR3 DNA sequence: TGTGCCAGCAGCTTCCCCGGAGGGGCGCAGGAGACCCAGTACTTC. Together with reference TRBV5-4 and TRBJ2-5, the CDR3 gives the full variable domain: ETGVTQSPTHLIKTRGQQVTLRCSSQSGHNTVSWYQQALGQGPQFIFQYYREEENGRGNFPPRFSGLQFPNYSSELNVNALELDDSALYLCASSFPGGAQETQYFGPGTRLLVL.

This clone turned up a few times. This sequence joins TRBV10-2 and TRBJ2-1; the match to TRBD2 covers 7 bases. This CDR3 spans 15 amino acids. Germline CDR1 reads WSHSY; CDR2 reads SAAADI. With V trimmed by 5 bases and J by 4 bases, 8 bases remained unmatched. Here the CDR3 reads CASSSWERDYNEQFF. The CDR3, as DNA: TGCGCCAGCAGTTCCTGGGAGCGGGATTACAATGAGCAGTTCTTC.

The V gene is TRBV7-2, the J gene TRBJ2-2; D gene uncertain. The length of the CDR3 is 13 residues. V was cut by 3 bases and J by 2 bases, with 4 bases left in between. Germline V gives CDR1 SGHTA, CDR2 FQGNSA. The CDR3 sequence: CASSLENTGELFF. DNA of the CDR3: TGTGCCAGCAGCTTGGAAAACACCGGGGAGCTGTTTTTT.

The chain joins TRBV5-1 to TRBJ2-1; 12 bases are shared with TRBD1. This CDR3 has 14 residues. In germline, CDR1 is SGHRS, CDR2 YFSETQ. After removal of 3 bases from V and 8 bases from J, the junction contained 3 bases not matched to a gene. CDR3 protein: CASSSGTGGDEQFF. CDR3 nucleotide sequence: TGCGCCAGCAGCTCCGGGACAGGGGGCGATGAGCAGTTCTTC.

This chain links TRBV6-2 or TRBV6-3 with TRBJ2-5; 9 nucleotides line up with TRBD2. The J segment lost 1 base and the V segment lost 2 bases, leaving 5 bases of the junction unmatched. Germline V lookup: CDR1 MNHEY, CDR2 SVGEGT. The CDR3 loop spans 16 amino acids. The CDR3 loop reads CASSYGLAGFQETQYF. The CDR3 DNA follows: TGTGCCAGCAGTTACGGGCTAGCGGGATTCCAAGAGACCCAGTACTTC.

This chain uses TRBV18 with TRBJ2-2; D gene unclear. Per germline, CDR1 KGHSH and CDR2 LQKENI. This CDR3 spans 16 amino acids. The V end lost 3 bases, the J end lost 4 bases, and 15 bases lay between the germline ends. CDR3 sequence (DNA): TGTGCCAGCTCACCCCCGTCGAACAGACTCACCGGGGAGCTGTTTTTT. Translating gives CASSPPSNRLTGELFF.

The CDR3 DNA sequence: TGTGCCTGGAGCGTCCGGGGACAGTCTGTTTATGGCTACACCTTC. As protein: CAWSVRGQSVYGYTF. The chain carries TRBV30 and TRBJ1-2; 7 positions match TRBD1. Per the germline V gene, CDR1 is GTSNPN and CDR2 is SVGIG (reference sequence). The junction had 12 bases not matched to a gene; V was cut back by 3 bases and J by 5 bases. The CDR3 is made up of 15 amino acids.

The chain uses TRBV14 and TRBJ2-3; D unclear. The CDR3 runs to 15 residues. CDR1 and CDR2 (germline): SGHDN, FVKESK. V dropped 3 bases and J dropped 0 bases, with 10 bases sitting between them. CDR3 in DNA: TGTGCCAGCAGCCATGGTCAGCCTAGCACAGATACGCAGTATTTT. Translated, it gives CASSHGQPSTDTQYF.

The chain combines TRBV6-5 with TRBJ1-4; D not certain. The V gene lost 8 bases and the J gene lost 10 bases, with 20 bases spanning the gap. Germline CDR1 is MNHEY and CDR2 is SVGAGI. The CDR3 extends over 14 amino acids. The CDR3 DNA reads as TGTGCCAGCGGCGATACAGAGGCACTAATAAAACTGTTTTTT. This sequence encodes CASGDTEALIKLFF.

Notes on this clone: One end of the junction fails to match germline, which may point to a read error. The J gene is TRBJ2-2, the V gene TRBV7-7, with 7 bases lining up with TRBD1. CDR3 length equals 14 residues. The V gene's germline CDR1 is SSHAT and CDR2 FNYEAQ (reference sequence). CDR3 amino acids: CASSKGQLGGELFF. The CDR3 bases are TGTGCTAGCAGTAAGGGACAGCTAGGAGGGGAGCTGTTTTTT.

J is TRBJ2-1 and V is TRBV27; D possibly corresponds to TRBD2 (5 bases). CDR3 length equals 15 residues. CDR1 and CDR2 from the germline V gene are MNHEY and SMNVEV (reference sequence). V was clipped by 5 bases and J by 0 bases, with 11 bases between them. CDR3 nucleotides: TGTGCCAGCAGTCACGGAGGAGTCTCCTACAATGAGCAGTTCTTC. Its translation is CASSHGGVSYNEQFF.

This rearrangement joins TRBV7-2 to TRBJ1-4; D call uncertain. CDR1 is SGHTA, CDR2 FQGNSA, per germline. CDR3 length equals 14 residues. V lost 3 bases and J lost 7, with 12 bases in between. CDR3 DNA: TGTGCCAGCAGCTTTGGGCAGCGGGGTGAAAAACTGTTTTTT. Translation: CASSFGQRGEKLFF.

This clone was counted a single time. The chain couples TRBV7-8 to TRBJ2-3; 8 bases map to TRBD2. The CDR3 spans 17 residues. The ends lost 5 bases at V and 3 bases at J; junction bases unmatched: 13. CDR1 is SGHVS, CDR2 FQNEAQ, per germline. The CDR3 DNA is TGTGCCAGCAGCCCCTTTGGGGGCGGGAGGCAAACAGATACGCAGTATTTT. It specifies CASSPFGGGRQTDTQYF.

V usage is TRBV7-9 and J usage is TRBJ2-5; 11 bases are shared with TRBD1. The germline V gene encodes CDR1 SEHNR and CDR2 FQNEAQ (reference sequence). This CDR3 comprises 16 residues. The ends lost 4 bases at V and 5 bases at J; junction bases unmatched: 9. CDR3 coding DNA: TGTGCCAGCAGCTGGCTCGGACAGGGGGCATGGGAGACCCAGTACTTC. As protein: CASSWLGQGAWETQYF.

The genes are TRBV24-1 and TRBJ2-7; 7 positions match TRBD2. There are 15 residues in the CDR3. CDR1 is KGHDR, CDR2 SFDVKD, per germline. V shed 3 bases and J 3 bases; nucleotides not matched to a gene: 7. The CDR3 DNA reads as TGTGCCACCAGTGATGGAGGGACGGGAGGCTACGAGCAGTACTTC. Protein sequence: CATSDGGTGGYEQYF.

This clone occurred a few times. The gene calls are TRBV19 and TRBJ2-2; TRBD1 might be the D (7 bases). The germline V and J ends were trimmed by 3 bases and 6 bases, with 17 bases remaining between them. CDR3 length equals 16 residues. Germline V gene sequence: CDR1 LNHDA, CDR2 SQIVND (reference sequence). CDR3 DNA sequence: TGTGCCAGTAGTATCCGCGGGACAGTCGAATCCGGGGAGCTGTTTTTT. Amino acid sequence: CASSIRGTVESGELFF.

The chain has TRBV3-1 (or the pseudogene TRBV3-2) and TRBJ2-2; 8 bases are shared with TRBD2. The CDR3 totals 16 residues. Trimming removed 0 bases from V and 7 bases from J; junction bases left unmatched: 7. Germline V lookup: CDR1 LGHDT, CDR2 YNNKEL (reference sequence). CDR3 DNA: TGTGCCAGCAGCCAAGATATTAGCGGGACCGGCGGGGAGCTGTTTTTT. This codes for CASSQDISGTGGELFF.

The chain is built from TRBV3-1 (or the pseudogene TRBV3-2) and TRBJ2-3; TRBD1 is a possible D gene (6 bases). V lost 3 bases and J 6 bases, leaving 10 bases between the germline ends. Germline-derived CDR1 and CDR2 are LGHDT and YNNKEL (reference sequence). The length of the CDR3 is 13 residues. CDR3 sequence (DNA): TGTGCCAGCAGCCAGGAAACAGGGGATACGCAGTATTTT. It translates to CASSQETGDTQYF.

The CDR3 nucleotides read TGTGCCAGCGGGACTAGCGGGATTAGGCAGTTCTTC. Amino acids: CASGTSGIRQFF. The V gene is TRBV19, the J gene TRBJ2-1; the match to TRBD2 covers 13 bases. The germline gives CDR1 LNHDA, CDR2 SQIVND (reference sequence). The CDR3 consists of 12 residues. The ends lost 9 bases at V and 12 bases at J; junction bases unmatched: 5.

This chain connects TRBV10-3 to TRBJ2-7; D is perhaps TRBD1 or TRBD2 (5 bases each). Germline V CDR1 and CDR2: ENHRY, SYGVKD. Trimming took off 7 bases at V and 7 bases at J, with 17 bases between the two ends. The CDR3 extends over 13 amino acids. CDR3: CAIMGTQLGEQYF. As DNA, the CDR3 is TGTGCCATCATGGGGACCCAGCTAGGGGAGCAGTACTTC.

The rearrangement joins TRBV14 to TRBJ2-7, with D perhaps TRBD2 (5 bases). Germline-derived CDR1 and CDR2 are SGHDN and FVKESK. The CDR3 is 12 amino acids. Trimming cost V 4 bases and J 7 bases, with 11 bases left between them. The CDR3 loop reads CASSRGLGEQYF. CDR3 DNA: TGTGCCAGCAGCCGAGGACTGGGAGAGCAGTACTTC.

This clone is a singleton in its sample. Germline is not matched at one junction end, which may reflect a read error. V and J are TRBV7-7 and TRBJ2-5; no clear D. The CDR3 length is 13 residues. Looked up from germline, CDR1 is SSHAT and CDR2 is FNYEAQ (reference sequence). CDR3 in amino acids: CASSLSPQETQYF. The DNA for the CDR3 is TGTGCTAGCAGCCTTTCGCCCCAAGAGACCCAGTACTTC.